This record covers a single TCR beta chain. The sample is drawn from a study of Ad26.COV2.S vaccination and SARS-CoV-2 variants. Study-level information: Each vaccinee took Ad26.COV2.S intramuscularly, once or twice 56 days apart.

The treatment here: 15 to 20 received Ad26.COV2.S at low or high dose, single or two shots; about 5 received placebo; per-sample allocation not given. Sampling took place 63 days after the first vaccine or placebo injection. The table came from immunoSEQ multiplex PCR; TCRdb's copy has only in-frame clones and leaves some out. The table records roughly 400,000 clones, around 92% of them present only once. Germline values: CDR1 SGHRS, CDR2 YFSETQ. This CDR3 comprises 17 residues. V was clipped by 4 bases and J by 0 bases, with 17 bases between them. This sequence joins TRBV5-1 and TRBJ2-1, with D possibly being TRBD2 (5 bases). This receptor was obtained from a person between 18 and 59 years old who received the Ad26.COV2.S COVID-19 vaccine or a placebo. The sequencing here drew on peripheral blood, taken in a trial of Ad26.COV2.S vaccine versus placebo. The CDR3 coding sequence is TGCGCCAGCAGCGCGGGTGAGGGCGCGAGCTCCTACAATGAGCAGTTCTTC. This gives the protein CASSAGEGASSYNEQFF.